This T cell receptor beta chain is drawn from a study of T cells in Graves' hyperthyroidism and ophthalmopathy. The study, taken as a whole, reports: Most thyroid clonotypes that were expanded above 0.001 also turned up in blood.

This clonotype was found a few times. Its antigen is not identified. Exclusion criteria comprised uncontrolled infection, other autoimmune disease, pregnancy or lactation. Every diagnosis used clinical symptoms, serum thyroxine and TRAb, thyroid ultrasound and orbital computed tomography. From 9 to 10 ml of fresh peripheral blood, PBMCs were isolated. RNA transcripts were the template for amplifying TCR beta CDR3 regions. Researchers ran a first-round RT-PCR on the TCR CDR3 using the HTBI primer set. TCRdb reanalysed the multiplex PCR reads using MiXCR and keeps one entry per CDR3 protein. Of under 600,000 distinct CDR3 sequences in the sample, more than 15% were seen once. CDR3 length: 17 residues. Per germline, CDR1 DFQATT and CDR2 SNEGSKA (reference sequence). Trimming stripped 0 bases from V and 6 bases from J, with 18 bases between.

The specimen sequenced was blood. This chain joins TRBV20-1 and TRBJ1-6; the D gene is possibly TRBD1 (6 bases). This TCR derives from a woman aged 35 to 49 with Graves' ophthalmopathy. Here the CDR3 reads CSARDRGWYEGNSPLHF. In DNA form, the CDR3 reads TGCAGTGCTAGAGACAGGGGCTGGTATGAGGGTAATTCACCCCTCCACTTT.